These 8 T cell receptor beta chains were all obtained from the same sample, sequenced in a study of CD8+CD57+ T cells in acquired aplastic anemia. For CDR3 and TCR beta VDJ profiling, genomic DNA was the template used. Each CDR3 protein gets one entry after TCRdb re-called the reads with MiXCR. The repertoire holds 150,000 to 200,000 distinct CDR3 sequences, under 55% seen once, with roughly 3% in the top ten. What was sequenced was sorted CD4+, CD8+, or CD8+CD57+ T cells (not recorded which) from PBMCs. These receptors originate from a human donor in good health.

The rearrangement uses TRBV2 and TRBJ1-1; D is uncertain. Trimming left V 11 bases short and J 7 bases short, with 14 bases between. The CDR3 length is 11 residues. CDR1 is SNHLY and CDR2 is FYNNEI in the germline V gene. The CDR3 loop reads CASKAVVEAFF. The CDR3 DNA reads TGTGCCTCCAAGGCCGTGGTTGAAGCTTTCTTT.

Only a few counts were recorded for this clonotype. J is TRBJ1-5 and V is TRBV2, with D perhaps matching TRBD1 (5 bases). Trimming cost V 6 bases and J 8 bases, with 20 bases left between them. The germline V gene has CDR1 SNHLY and CDR2 FYNNEI. This CDR3 spans 15 amino acids. CDR3 loop: CASSQDGASGKPQHF. CDR3 bases: TGTGCCAGCAGCCAAGATGGGGCATCGGGAAAGCCCCAGCATTTT.

As for this clonotype: A junction end diverges from the germline sequence, so it may reflect a read error. The chain is built from TRBV20-1 and TRBJ2-7; 13 bases are shared with TRBD2. Per the germline V gene, CDR1 is DFQATT and CDR2 is SNEGSKA (reference sequence). The CDR3 contains 19 residues. This chain's CDR3 is CSTRDEGLAGWESDYEQYF. For the CDR3, the DNA is TGCAGTACTAGAGATGAGGGACTAGCGGGGTGGGAAAGTGACTACGAGCAGTACTTC.

This sequence joins TRBV10-3 and TRBJ2-7, with D possibly matching TRBD2 (6 bases). The CDR3 is 12 amino acids. Trimming shortened V by 9 bases and J by 2 bases, and 11 bases separated the two germline ends. Germline assignment: CDR1 ENHRY and CDR2 SYGVKD. Here the CDR3 DNA reads TGTGCCATTGGGGGAGGTCCCTACGAGCAGTACTTC. It translates to CAIGGGPYEQYF.

The chain recombines TRBV10-3 with TRBJ1-4, with 9 bases fitting TRBD1. The V and J ends lost 2 bases and 6 bases, in that order; junction bases with no gene match: 7. CDR1 is ENHRY and CDR2 is SYGVKD in the germline V gene. The CDR3 runs 16 residues. Here the CDR3 DNA reads TGTGCCATCAGTGAGGGGACAGGGAGCGCGGATGAAAAACTGTTTTTT. This translates into CAISEGTGSADEKLFF.

There are many counts of this clonotype. The V call is TRBV20-1, the J call TRBJ1-5; a weak D match, TRBD1 (5 bases). There are 15 residues in the CDR3. Germline V gene sequence: CDR1 DFQATT, CDR2 SNEGSKA (reference sequence). Trimming took off 5 bases at V and 3 bases at J, with 17 bases between the two ends. CDR3 in amino acids: CSADEKGINNQPQHF. CDR3 DNA sequence: TGCAGTGCTGACGAAAAGGGGATCAACAATCAGCCCCAGCATTTT.

This clonotype was seen many times. A read error may account for a junction end that differs from germline. V usage is TRBV20-1 and J usage is TRBJ1-1; the match to TRBD1 covers 7 bases. This CDR3 has 15 amino acids. CDR1 DFQATT and CDR2 SNEGSKA come from the germline V gene (reference sequence). The CDR3 DNA is TGCAGTGCTAGAGATCCCAGGGGGGAGGGCACTGAAGCTTCCTTT. Its protein is CSARDPRGEGTEASF.

This clonotype occurred many times. This chain joins TRBV7-9 and TRBJ2-4; the D gene is possibly TRBD2 (6 bases). CDR3 size: 14 residues. CDR1 is SEHNR, CDR2 FQNEAQ, per germline (reference sequence). With 5 bases removed from V and 8 bases from J, the gap between germline ends came to 16 bases. The CDR3 here is CASSRPRESDIQYF. As DNA, the CDR3 is TGTGCCAGCAGCCGGCCCCGGGAGTCTGACATTCAGTACTTC.